This passage covers 19 T cell receptor beta chains from one sample sequenced in a study of cytomegalovirus exposure and HLA in healthy donors. PCR amplification relied on 60 Vbeta primers (plus 13 Jbeta primers). The repertoire was sequenced with immunoSEQ multiplex PCR; TCRdb's copy has only in-frame clones and lacks some. The repertoire holds roughly 200,000 clones, with around 80% as singletons. Sequenced sample: PBMCs. The receptors derive from a woman aged 18-35 years in good health and CMV-seronegative.

The chain combines TRBV5-4 with TRBJ2-7, with 10 bases fitting TRBD2. Germline lookup yields CDR1 SGHNT and CDR2 YYREEE (reference sequence). The CDR3 is 16 residues long. V shed 4 bases and J 1 base; nucleotides not matched to a gene: 8. As DNA, the CDR3 is TGTGCCAGCAGCACCTGGACTAGCGGTCGATCCTACGAGCAGTACTTC. Residues: CASSTWTSGRSYEQYF.

This clone was detected only a few times. This chain uses TRBV6-1 with TRBJ1-1; D perhaps matches TRBD1 (6 bases). CDR1 MNHNS and CDR2 SASEGT come from the germline V gene. The CDR3 covers 13 residues. Deletions cut 6 bases from V and 3 bases from J, with 11 bases between. The CDR3 reads CASSGTLDTEAFF. The CDR3, as DNA: TGTGCCAGCAGCGGGACACTTGACACTGAAGCTTTCTTT.

This clone was picked up a small number of times. The gene calls are TRBV4-1 and TRBJ2-1, with a possible D match to TRBD1 (5 bases). In germline, CDR1 is MGHRA, CDR2 YSYEKL. The CDR3 spans 16 residues. Trimming shortened V by 0 bases and J by 0 bases, and 9 bases separated the two germline ends. The CDR3 loop reads CASSQEGRNSYNEQFF. Written as DNA, the CDR3 is TGCGCCAGCAGCCAAGAGGGGCGGAACTCCTACAATGAGCAGTTCTTC.

DNA for the CDR3: TGTGCCAGCAGCGTAGTTGAGGGATCGGGAGCCCTTAAGGACGGGGAGCTGTTTTTT. It codes for CASSVVEGSGALKDGELFF. This chain connects TRBV9 to TRBJ2-2, with a weak D call TRBD2 (6 bases). Germline CDR1 is SGDLS and CDR2 is YYNGEE. The V end lost 0 bases, the J end lost 7 bases, and 25 bases lay between the germline ends. This CDR3 comprises 19 residues.

The chain is built from TRBV7-9 and TRBJ2-3, with 8 bases that match TRBD2. CDR3 size: 14 residues. The V gene's germline CDR1 is SEHNR and CDR2 FQNEAQ (reference sequence). V was clipped by 5 bases and J by 7 bases; unmatched bases: 8. CDR3 nucleotides: TGTGCCAGCAGCGCCGGGACTAGTCCCCATACGCAGTATTTT. It specifies CASSAGTSPHTQYF. Variable domain in full (rest from reference TRBV7-9 and TRBJ2-3): DTGVSQNPRHKITKRGQNVTFRCDPISEHNRLYWYRQTLGQGPEFLTYFQNEAQLEKSRLLSDRFSAERPKGSFSTLEIQRTEQGDSAMYLCASSAGTSPHTQYFGPGTRLTVL.

The chain couples TRBV20-1 to TRBJ2-5; D unclear. The CDR3 is made up of 11 amino acids. V was trimmed by 0 bases and J by 5 bases, leaving 4 bases between them. The germline V gene encodes CDR1 DFQATT and CDR2 SNEGSKA (reference sequence). CDR3 DNA: TGCAGTGCTAGAGACGGGGAGACCCAGTACTTC. Its protein product is CSARDGETQYF.

The chain combines TRBV29-1 with TRBJ2-5; 9 bases are shared with TRBD2. After removal of 6 bases from V and 5 bases from J, the junction contained 4 bases not matched to a gene. The CDR3 is 12 residues long. The germline gives CDR1 SQVTM, CDR2 ANQGSEA. The CDR3 spells CSVGREGETQYF. CDR3 bases: TGCAGCGTCGGGCGGGAGGGGGAGACCCAGTACTTC.

The chain couples TRBV6-6 to TRBJ1-1, with 8 bases lining up with TRBD1. CDR1 and CDR2 (germline): MNHNY, SVGAGI (reference sequence). The V and J ends lost 2 bases and 5 bases, in that order; junction bases with no gene match: 7. The CDR3 loop spans 15 amino acids. The CDR3 region is CASSYVETGDTEAFF. The CDR3, as DNA: TGTGCCAGCAGTTACGTGGAGACAGGGGATACTGAAGCTTTCTTT.

The genes are TRBV5-6 and TRBJ1-3, with TRBD1 matching 7 bases. Germline lookup yields CDR1 SGHDT and CDR2 YYEEEE. V was clipped by 3 bases and J by 12 bases; unmatched bases: 12. The CDR3 contains 14 residues. CDR3 bases: TGTGCCAGCAGCTCTGGACAGGCCAGGACTCACATATATTTT. This sequence encodes CASSSGQARTHIYF.

The rearrangement joins TRBV5-1 to TRBJ1-4, with D possibly TRBD1 on 6 matching bases. V lost 4 bases, J lost 0 bases, and 10 bases lay in between. Germline V lookup: CDR1 SGHRS, CDR2 YFSETQ. The CDR3 runs to 15 residues. The DNA of the CDR3 is TGCGCCAGCAGCAGACAGGATGCAACTAATGAAAAACTGTTTTTT. This translates into CASSRQDATNEKLFF.

In the case of this clone: The same CDR3 is also encoded by other DNA sequences in this sample. The chain couples TRBV27 to TRBJ2-1, with 7 bases identical to TRBD2. Germline CDR1 reads MNHEY; CDR2 reads SMNVEV (reference sequence). V gave up 8 bases and J gave up 4 bases; unmatched junction bases: 11. This CDR3 is 15 amino acids long. This CDR3 reads CASPTRLAAYNEQFF. For the CDR3, the DNA is TGTGCCAGCCCCACACGGCTAGCGGCATACAATGAGCAGTTCTTC.

The V and J genes are TRBV7-2 and TRBJ2-5; weak D call: TRBD2 (7 bases). Looked up from germline, CDR1 is SGHTA and CDR2 is FQGNSA. The V end was cut by 1 base, the J end by 5 bases, with 14 bases between. CDR3 size: 15 residues. The CDR3 DNA reads as TGTGCCAGCAGCTTAGACGGGGGGCAGGGGGAGACCCAGTACTTC. Protein product: CASSLDGGQGETQYF.

The chain couples TRBV19 to TRBJ2-6; 9 bases agree with TRBD1. The V segment lost 4 bases and the J segment 4 bases; nucleotides outside the gene matches: 11. The CDR3 sequence is 18 residues long. Germline V gene data show CDR1 as LNHDA and CDR2 as SQIVND (reference sequence). CDR3 sequence reads: CASSRSRGQGSGANVLTF. The CDR3, as DNA: TGTGCCAGTAGTAGATCAAGGGGACAGGGCTCGGGGGCCAACGTCCTGACTTTC.

The table lists this clone with a count of one. The chain carries TRBV6-5 and TRBJ1-2, with 7 bases matching TRBD1. J gave up 4 bases and V 6 bases, and 8 bases lay outside the gene matches. CDR3 size: 14 residues. The germline gives CDR1 MNHEY, CDR2 SVGAGI. The CDR3 sequence is CASSSGDSSYGYTF. In DNA form, the CDR3 reads TGTGCCAGCAGCTCCGGGGACAGCAGCTATGGCTACACCTTC.

In this sample, this clone turned up once. The V and J genes are TRBV10-3 and TRBJ2-1; D unclear. V was clipped by 4 bases and J by 8 bases, with 6 bases between them. Looked up from germline, CDR1 is ENHRY and CDR2 is SYGVKD. The CDR3 is 11 residues long. CDR3 in DNA: TGTGCCATCAGTGGAGGATATGAGCAGTTCTTC. Protein: CAISGGYEQFF.

V and J are TRBV7-9 and TRBJ1-1; D is unresolved. Germline V gene lookup returns CDR1 SEHNR and CDR2 FQNEAQ (reference sequence). Trimming took 5 bases from V and 3 from J, leaving 16 bases between them. The CDR3 has 15 residues. The CDR3 nucleotides read TGTGCCAGCAGCCGTACCGACCGGGAGGACACTGAAGCTTTCTTT. Its translation is CASSRTDREDTEAFF.

V is TRBV11-3 and J is TRBJ1-1; a possible D gene is TRBD1 (5 bases). From germline, CDR1 is SGHNT and CDR2 YENEEA. The CDR3 has 15 amino acids. V was pared by 1 base and J by 4 bases, with 13 bases between. The CDR3 region has the DNA TGTGCCAGCAGCTTAGTCCGGGGGTCGGGCACTGAAGCTTTCTTT. It translates to CASSLVRGSGTEAFF.

The chain employs TRBV7-2 and TRBJ1-5, with a tentative D call TRBD1 (5 bases). The germline gives CDR1 SGHTA, CDR2 FQGNSA. Trimming shortened V by 0 bases and J by 6 bases, and 9 bases separated the two germline ends. The CDR3 runs to 14 residues. DNA of the CDR3: TGTGCCAGCAGCTTAGCGGGGCACGGTCAGCCCCAGCATTTT. Its protein is CASSLAGHGQPQHF.

This chain links TRBV27 with TRBJ1-4; weak D call: TRBD1 (6 bases). CDR1 is MNHEY, CDR2 SMNVEV, per germline (reference sequence). With 4 bases removed from V and 6 bases from J, the gap between germline ends came to 12 bases. The CDR3 has 14 amino acids. CDR3 coding DNA: TGTGCCAGCAGTTCTAGGGGGGGATATGAAAAACTGTTTTTT. It translates to CASSSRGGYEKLFF.